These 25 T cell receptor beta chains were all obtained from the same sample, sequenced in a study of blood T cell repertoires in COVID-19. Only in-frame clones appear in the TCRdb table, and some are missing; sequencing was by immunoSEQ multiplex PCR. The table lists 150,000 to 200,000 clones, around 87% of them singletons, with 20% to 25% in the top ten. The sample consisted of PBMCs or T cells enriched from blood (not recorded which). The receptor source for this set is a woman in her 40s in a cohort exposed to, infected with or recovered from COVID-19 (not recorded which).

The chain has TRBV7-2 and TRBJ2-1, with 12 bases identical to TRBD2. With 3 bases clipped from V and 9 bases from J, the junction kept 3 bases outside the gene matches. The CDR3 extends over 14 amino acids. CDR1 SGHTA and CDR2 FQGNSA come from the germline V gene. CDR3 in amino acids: CASSFTSGRTEQFF. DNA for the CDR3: TGTGCCAGCAGCTTCACTAGCGGGAGGACTGAGCAGTTCTTC. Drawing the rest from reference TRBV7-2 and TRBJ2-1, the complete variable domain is GAGVSQSPSNKVTEKGKDVELRCDPISGHTALYWYRQSLGQGLEFLIYFQGNSAPDKSGLPSDRFSAERTGGSVSTLTIQRTQQEDSAVYLCASSFTSGRTEQFFGPGTRLTVL.

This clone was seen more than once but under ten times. The CDR3: CASSLTSGSPYEQYF. The DNA for the CDR3 is TGTGCCAGCAGCCTAACTAGCGGGAGCCCCTACGAGCAGTACTTC. The chain links TRBV13 to TRBJ2-7; 11 bases map to TRBD2. V was pared by 5 bases and J by 2 bases, with 5 bases of the junction left unmatched. The CDR3 runs to 15 residues. Germline V gene lookup returns CDR1 PRHDT and CDR2 FYEKMQ (reference sequence).

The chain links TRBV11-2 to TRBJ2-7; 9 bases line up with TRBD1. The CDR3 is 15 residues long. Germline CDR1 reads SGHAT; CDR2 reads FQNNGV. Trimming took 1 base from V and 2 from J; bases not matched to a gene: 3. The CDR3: CASSLGTGDTYEQYF. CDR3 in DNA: TGTGCCAGCAGCTTAGGGACAGGGGATACCTACGAGCAGTACTTC.

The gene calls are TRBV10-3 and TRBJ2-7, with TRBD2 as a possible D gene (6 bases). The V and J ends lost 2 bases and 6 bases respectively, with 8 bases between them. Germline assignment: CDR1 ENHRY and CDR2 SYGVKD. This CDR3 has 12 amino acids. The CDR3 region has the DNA TGTGCCATCAGTGAGACTAGCAGCGAGCAGTACTTC. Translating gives CAISETSSEQYF.

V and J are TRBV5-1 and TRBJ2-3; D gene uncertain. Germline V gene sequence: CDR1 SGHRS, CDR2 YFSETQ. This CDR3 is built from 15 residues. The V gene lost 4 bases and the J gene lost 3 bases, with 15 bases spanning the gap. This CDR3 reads CASSPTLTRTDTQYF. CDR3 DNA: TGCGCCAGCAGCCCAACACTAACCCGGACAGATACGCAGTATTTT.

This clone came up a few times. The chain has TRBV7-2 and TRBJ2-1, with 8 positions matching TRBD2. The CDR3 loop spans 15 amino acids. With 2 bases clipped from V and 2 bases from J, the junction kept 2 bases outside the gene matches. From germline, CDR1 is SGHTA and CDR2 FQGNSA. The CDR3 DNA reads TGTGCCAGCAGCTTATCTAGCGGGCCCTACAATGAGCAGTTCTTC. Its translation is CASSLSSGPYNEQFF.

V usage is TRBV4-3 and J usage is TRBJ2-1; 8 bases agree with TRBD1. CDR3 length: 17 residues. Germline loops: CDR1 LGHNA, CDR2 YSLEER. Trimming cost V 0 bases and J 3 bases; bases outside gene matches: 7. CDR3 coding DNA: TGCGCCAGCAGCCAAGATGGCGCAGGGGGCTTCTACAATGAGCAGTTCTTC. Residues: CASSQDGAGGFYNEQFF.

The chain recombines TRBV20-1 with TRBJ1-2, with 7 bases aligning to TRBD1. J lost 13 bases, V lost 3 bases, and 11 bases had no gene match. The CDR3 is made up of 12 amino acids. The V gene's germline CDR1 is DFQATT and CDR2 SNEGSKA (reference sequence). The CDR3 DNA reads TGCAGTGCTAGTTTACACGACAGGGTAGTCACCTTC. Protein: CSASLHDRVVTF.

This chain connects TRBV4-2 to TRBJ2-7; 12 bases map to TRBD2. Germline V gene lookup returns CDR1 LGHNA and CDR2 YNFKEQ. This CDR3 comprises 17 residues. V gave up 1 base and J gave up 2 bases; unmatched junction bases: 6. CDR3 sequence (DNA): TGTGCCAGCAGCCAAGGGACTTCTAGCGGGGGGGCCTACGAGCAGTACTTC. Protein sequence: CASSQGTSSGGAYEQYF.

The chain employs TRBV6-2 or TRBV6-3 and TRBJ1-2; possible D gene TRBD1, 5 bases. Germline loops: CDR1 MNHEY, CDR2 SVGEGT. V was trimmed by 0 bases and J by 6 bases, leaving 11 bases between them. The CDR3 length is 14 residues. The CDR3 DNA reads TGTGCCAGCAGTTACTCGGGCGGACACGATGGCTACACCTTC. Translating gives CASSYSGGHDGYTF.

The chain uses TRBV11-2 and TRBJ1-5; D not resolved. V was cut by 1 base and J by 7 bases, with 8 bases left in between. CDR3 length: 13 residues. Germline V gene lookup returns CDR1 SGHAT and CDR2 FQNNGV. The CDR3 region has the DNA TGTGCCAGCAGCTTAGGTCTAGGCCAGCCCCAGCATTTT. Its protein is CASSLGLGQPQHF. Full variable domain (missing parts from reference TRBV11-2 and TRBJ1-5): EAGVAQSPRYKIIEKRQSVAFWCNPISGHATLYWYQQILGQGPKLLIQFQNNGVVDDSQLPKDRFSAERLKGVDSTLKIQPAKLEDSAVYLCASSLGLGQPQHFGDGTRLSIL.

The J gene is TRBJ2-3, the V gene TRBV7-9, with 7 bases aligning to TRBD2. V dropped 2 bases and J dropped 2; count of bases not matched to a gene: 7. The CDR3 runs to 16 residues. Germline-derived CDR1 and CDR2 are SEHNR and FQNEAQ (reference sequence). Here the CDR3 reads CASSLLGRASTDTQYF. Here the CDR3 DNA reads TGTGCCAGCAGCTTATTAGGGAGGGCCTCCACAGATACGCAGTATTTT.

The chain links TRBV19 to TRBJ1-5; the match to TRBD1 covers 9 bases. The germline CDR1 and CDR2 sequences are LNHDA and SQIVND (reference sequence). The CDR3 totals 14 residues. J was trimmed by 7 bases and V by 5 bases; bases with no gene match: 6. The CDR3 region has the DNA TGTGCCAGTAGTCCAACAGGGGGCTGGCAGCCCCAGCATTTT. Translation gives CASSPTGGWQPQHF.

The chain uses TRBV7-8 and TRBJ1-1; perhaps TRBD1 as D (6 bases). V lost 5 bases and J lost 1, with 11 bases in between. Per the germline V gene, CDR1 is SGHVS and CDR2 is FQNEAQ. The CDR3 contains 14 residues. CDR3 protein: CASSPGVRNTEAFF. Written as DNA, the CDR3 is TGTGCCAGCAGCCCAGGGGTGAGGAACACTGAAGCTTTCTTT.

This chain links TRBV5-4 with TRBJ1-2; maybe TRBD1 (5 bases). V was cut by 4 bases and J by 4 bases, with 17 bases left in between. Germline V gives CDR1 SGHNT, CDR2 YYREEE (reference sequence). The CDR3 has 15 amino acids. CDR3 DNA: TGTGCCAGCAGCCCCCTTTTAGGGGTCCTCTATGGCTACACCTTC. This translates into CASSPLLGVLYGYTF. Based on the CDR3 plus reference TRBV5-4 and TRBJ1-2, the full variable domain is ETGVTQSPTHLIKTRGQQVTLRCSSQSGHNTVSWYQQALGQGPQFIFQYYREEENGRGNFPPRFSGLQFPNYSSELNVNALELDDSALYLCASSPLLGVLYGYTFGSGTRLTVV.

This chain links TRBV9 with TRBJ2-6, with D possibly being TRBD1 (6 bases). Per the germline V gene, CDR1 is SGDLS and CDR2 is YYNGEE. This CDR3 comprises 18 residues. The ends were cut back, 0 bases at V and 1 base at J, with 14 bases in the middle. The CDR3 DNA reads TGTGCCAGCAGCGTAGCCAGGGGCACAAGATCTGGGGCCAACGTCCTGACTTTC. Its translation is CASSVARGTRSGANVLTF. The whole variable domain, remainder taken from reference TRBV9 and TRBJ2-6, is DSGVTQTPKHLITATGQRVTLRCSPRSGDLSVYWYQQSLDQGLQFLIQYYNGEERAKGNILERFSAQQFPDLHSELNLSSLELGDSALYFCASSVARGTRSGANVLTFGAGSRLTVL.

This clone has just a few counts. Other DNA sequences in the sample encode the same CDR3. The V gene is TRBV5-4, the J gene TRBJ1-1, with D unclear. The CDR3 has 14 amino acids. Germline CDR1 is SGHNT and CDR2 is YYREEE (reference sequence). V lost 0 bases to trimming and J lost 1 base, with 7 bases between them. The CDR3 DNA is TGTGCCAGCAGCTTGGATGGCCGGAACACTGAAGCTTTCTTT. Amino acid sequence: CASSLDGRNTEAFF.

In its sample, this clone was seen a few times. The CDR3, as DNA: TGTGCCATAAACGAGGGGGGGCGCGCCTATGGCTACACCTTC. Its protein product is CAINEGGRAYGYTF. This sequence joins TRBV2 and TRBJ1-2; D might be TRBD1 (6 bases). The ends were cut back, 10 bases at V and 4 bases at J, with 19 bases in the middle. The CDR3 loop spans 14 amino acids. From germline, CDR1 is SNHLY and CDR2 FYNNEI.

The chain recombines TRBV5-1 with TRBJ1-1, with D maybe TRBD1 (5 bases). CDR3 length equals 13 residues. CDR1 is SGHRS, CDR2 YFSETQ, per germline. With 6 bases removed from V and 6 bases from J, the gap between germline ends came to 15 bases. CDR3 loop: CASTSQGQAEAFF. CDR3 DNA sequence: TGCGCCAGCACATCCCAGGGTCAAGCTGAAGCTTTCTTT.

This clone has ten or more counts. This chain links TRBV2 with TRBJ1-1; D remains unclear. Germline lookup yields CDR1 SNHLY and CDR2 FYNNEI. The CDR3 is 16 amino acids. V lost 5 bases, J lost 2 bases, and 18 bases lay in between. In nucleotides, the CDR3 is TGTGCCAGCAGTAGTACTCACGGGGATCGAAACACTGAAGCTTTCTTT. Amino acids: CASSSTHGDRNTEAFF.

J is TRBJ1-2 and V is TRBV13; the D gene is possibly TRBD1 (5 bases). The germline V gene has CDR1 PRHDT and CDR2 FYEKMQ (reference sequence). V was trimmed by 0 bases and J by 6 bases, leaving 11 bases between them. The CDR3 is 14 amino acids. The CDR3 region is CASSLGARVDGYTF. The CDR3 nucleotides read TGTGCCAGCAGCTTAGGGGCCAGGGTCGATGGCTACACCTTC.

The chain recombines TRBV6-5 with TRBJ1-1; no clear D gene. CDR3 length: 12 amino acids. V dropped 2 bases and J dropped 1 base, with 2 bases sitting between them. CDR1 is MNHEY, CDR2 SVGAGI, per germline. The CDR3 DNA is TGTGCCAGCAGTTACCAGAACACTGAAGCTTTCTTT. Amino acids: CASSYQNTEAFF.

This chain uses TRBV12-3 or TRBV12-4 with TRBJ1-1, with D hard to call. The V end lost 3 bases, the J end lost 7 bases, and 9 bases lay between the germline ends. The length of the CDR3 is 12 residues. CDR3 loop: CASSFGEIEAFF. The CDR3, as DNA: TGTGCCAGCAGTTTCGGAGAAATTGAAGCTTTCTTT.

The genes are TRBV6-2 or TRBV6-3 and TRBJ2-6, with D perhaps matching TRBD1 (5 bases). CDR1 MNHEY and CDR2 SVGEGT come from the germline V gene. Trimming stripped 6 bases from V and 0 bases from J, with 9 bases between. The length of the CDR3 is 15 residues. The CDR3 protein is CASSPQGSGANVLTF. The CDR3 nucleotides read TGTGCCAGCAGCCCGCAGGGCTCTGGGGCCAACGTCCTGACTTTC.

The CDR3 nucleotides are TGTGCCAGCAGCCCCTATGGCTATGGCTACACCTTC. As protein: CASSPYGYGYTF. The chain couples TRBV11-2 to TRBJ1-2, with unresolved D. Germline V gene sequence: CDR1 SGHAT, CDR2 FQNNGV. Deletions cut 5 bases from V and 4 bases from J, with 8 bases between. The CDR3 extends over 12 amino acids.